The 11 T cell receptor beta chains reported below all come from one sample, sequenced in a study of T-cell memory formation after mild COVID-19. TCRdb reanalysed the 5' RACE reads using MiXCR and keeps one entry per CDR3 protein. The profile shows some 350,000 distinct CDR3 sequences, approximately 12% of them singletons. Sample: PBMCs or a T cell subset sorted from them (not recorded which). Every receptor here comes from a man younger than 30 who had mild COVID-19 (a few samples of this study predate the infection). Cell type and time point are not known.

The chain has TRBV19 and TRBJ1-2, with D uncertain. Trimming cost V 3 bases and J 3 bases, with 14 bases left between them. CDR1 is LNHDA and CDR2 is SQIVND in the germline V gene (reference sequence). The CDR3 contains 15 residues. In DNA, the CDR3 is TGTGCCAGTAGTATGGGAGACGGAGCTCACTATGGCTACACCTTC. Encoded protein: CASSMGDGAHYGYTF. Supplemented by reference TRBV19 and TRBJ1-2, the full variable domain reads DGGITQSPKYLFRKEGQNVTLSCEQNLNHDAMYWYRQDPGQGLRLIYYSQIVNDFQKGDIAEGYSVSREKKESFPLTVTSAQKNPTAFYLCASSMGDGAHYGYTFGSGTRLTVV.

This clonotype was picked up a small number of times. CDR3 nucleotides: TGTGCCATCAGTGAGCTTGGCGGGAACGCCGCCGGGGAGCTGTTTTTT. Amino acid sequence: CAISELGGNAAGELFF. The chain has TRBV10-3 and TRBJ2-2; the D gene is possibly TRBD2 (6 bases). The CDR3 is 16 amino acids. Trimming shortened V by 2 bases and J by 6 bases, and 16 bases separated the two germline ends. Germline lookup yields CDR1 ENHRY and CDR2 SYGVKD.

The chain has TRBV3-1 and TRBJ2-2; tentatively, D is TRBD1 or TRBD2 (5 bases each). The length of the CDR3 is 14 residues. Germline V lookup: CDR1 LGHDT, CDR2 YNNKEL (reference sequence). Deletions cut 3 bases from V and 5 bases from J, with 10 bases between. DNA for the CDR3: TGTGCCAGCAGCCAGGGGGAAGGGACCGGGGAGCTGTTTTTT. It specifies CASSQGEGTGELFF.

This clonotype has more than one count but fewer than ten. This rearrangement joins TRBV20-1 to TRBJ2-5, with D unclear. Per germline, CDR1 DFQATT and CDR2 SNEGSKA (reference sequence). The V end lost 1 base, the J end lost 1 base, and 7 bases lay between the germline ends. The CDR3 loop spans 13 amino acids. The CDR3 spells CSARGHLQETQYF. The CDR3 DNA follows: TGCAGTGCTAGAGGACACCTCCAAGAGACCCAGTACTTC.

The chain combines TRBV4-1 with TRBJ1-5; the D gene is possibly TRBD1 (6 bases). The CDR3 has 19 amino acids. Germline loops: CDR1 MGHRA, CDR2 YSYEKL. V shed 4 bases and J shed 4 bases, with 26 bases lying between them. The CDR3 DNA reads TGCGCCAGCAGCCCGGGGAGGCTGCAGGGGTTTGACCTTAATCAGCCCCAGCATTTT. The encoded protein is CASSPGRLQGFDLNQPQHF.

The chain combines TRBV4-2 with TRBJ2-5; TRBD1 agrees at 9 bases. The CDR3 consists of 16 residues. The V and J ends lost 0 bases and 4 bases, in that order; junction bases with no gene match: 6. Germline V gene lookup returns CDR1 LGHNA and CDR2 YNFKEQ. The CDR3 loop is CASSQDPTGGGETQYF. The CDR3 coding sequence is TGTGCCAGCAGCCAAGATCCGACAGGGGGAGGAGAGACCCAGTACTTC.

This clonotype was seen more than once but under ten times. V usage is TRBV9 and J usage is TRBJ2-2; a possible D gene is TRBD2 (7 bases). Trimming took 0 bases from V and 6 from J, leaving 18 bases between them. Germline-derived CDR1 and CDR2 are SGDLS and YYNGEE. The CDR3 consists of 17 residues. This CDR3 reads CASSVGPRRGGPGELFF. The CDR3 DNA is TGTGCCAGCAGCGTAGGCCCCCGTAGGGGGGGGCCCGGGGAGCTGTTTTTT.

At least ten counts were recorded for this clonotype. V usage is TRBV4-2 and J usage is TRBJ2-4, with D possibly TRBD2 on 6 matching bases. CDR3 length: 16 amino acids. V lost 4 bases to trimming and J lost 2 bases, with 15 bases between them. Germline values: CDR1 LGHNA, CDR2 YNFKEQ. The CDR3, as DNA: TGTGCCAGCAGCCCCGCTTCTGGGGGGTCCAAAAACATTCAGTACTTC. Encoded protein: CASSPASGGSKNIQYF.

The rearrangement uses TRBV19 and TRBJ2-1, with TRBD2 matching 8 bases. The trim removed 3 bases at V and 2 bases at J, leaving 3 bases unmatched. There are 15 residues in the CDR3. Germline CDR1 LNHDA, CDR2 SQIVND (reference sequence). The CDR3 here is CASSILAGTYNEQFF. The CDR3 DNA reads as TGTGCCAGTAGTATTCTAGCGGGCACCTACAATGAGCAGTTCTTC.

This clonotype was detected a few times. The CDR3 nucleotides read TGTGCCAGCAGTCCCGGGCTAGCGGGGGTCGGGGGTGAGCAGTTCTTC. Translating it yields CASSPGLAGVGGEQFF. J is TRBJ2-1 and V is TRBV12-3 or TRBV12-4; 10 bases are shared with TRBD2. CDR3 size: 16 residues. Trimming cost V 5 bases and J 9 bases; bases outside gene matches: 13.

This clonotype was observed a few times. This chain connects TRBV15 to TRBJ1-4; no clear D. V lost 0 bases, J lost 5 bases, and 10 bases lay in between. The CDR3 runs to 15 residues. CDR1 and CDR2 (germline): LNHNV, YYDKDF (reference sequence). Here the CDR3 reads CATSRDGKTNEKLFF. The CDR3 nucleotides are TGTGCCACCAGCAGAGACGGCAAGACAAATGAAAAACTGTTTTTT.